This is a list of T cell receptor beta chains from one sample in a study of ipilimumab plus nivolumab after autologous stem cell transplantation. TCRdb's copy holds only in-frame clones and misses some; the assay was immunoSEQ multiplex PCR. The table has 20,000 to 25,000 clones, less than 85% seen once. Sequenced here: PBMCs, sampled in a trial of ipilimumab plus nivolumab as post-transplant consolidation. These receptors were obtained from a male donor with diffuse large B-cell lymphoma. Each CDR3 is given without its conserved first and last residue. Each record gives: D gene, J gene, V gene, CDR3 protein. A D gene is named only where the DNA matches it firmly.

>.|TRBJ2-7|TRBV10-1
ASSESINRYYEQY
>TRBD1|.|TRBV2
ASKDRDGEQY
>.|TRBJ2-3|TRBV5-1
ASSPGGYHTDTQY
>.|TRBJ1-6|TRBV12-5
ASGLGHGESPLH
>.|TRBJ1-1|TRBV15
ATSRDQRTEAF
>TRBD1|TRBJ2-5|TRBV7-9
ASSLGWDSQETQY
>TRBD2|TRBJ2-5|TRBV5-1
ASSLFPSAGDAETQY
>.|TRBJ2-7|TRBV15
ATSPETFAYEQY
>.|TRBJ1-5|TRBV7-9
ASSTDSPYQPQH
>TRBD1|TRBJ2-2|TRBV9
ASSAGTGTYTGELF
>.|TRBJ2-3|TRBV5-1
ASSSAATRTDTQY
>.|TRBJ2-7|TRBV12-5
ASGLRTTFEQY
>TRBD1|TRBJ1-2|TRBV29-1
SVPPSGGGYT
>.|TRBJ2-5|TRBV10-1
ASSDGSSARRETQY
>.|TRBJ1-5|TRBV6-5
ASSQGSVGWPQH
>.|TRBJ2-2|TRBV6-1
ASKGPPNTGELF
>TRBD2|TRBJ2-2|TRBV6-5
ASSYSAGANTGELF
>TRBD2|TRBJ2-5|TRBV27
ASSLSVLAGGETQY